A selection of T cell receptor beta chains follows, all from one sample in a study of beta chain features in type 1 diabetes. Sequenced by immunoSEQ multiplex PCR; TCRdb stores in-frame clones only, minus some. Of 600,000 to 700,000 clones in the sample, around an eighth were seen once. Material for sequencing was naive CD4+ T cells from blood. Receptor source: a man between 18 and 29 years old with type 1 diabetes. CDR3s include the opening cysteine and the closing phenylalanine or tryptophan. A D gene is named only where the DNA matches it firmly. Clone size is not always given. Where it is, it says once, few, many or a class for expanded clones.

clone size: few
J gene: TRBJ1-4
V gene: TRBV28
D gene: -
CDR3 protein: CASTVGEKLFF
CDR3 DNA: TGTGCCAGCACGGTGGGTGAAAAACTGTTTTTT

clone size: few
J gene: TRBJ1-1
V gene: TRBV7-9
D gene: TRBD1
CDR3 protein: CASSTTGGGNTEAFF
CDR3 DNA: TGTGCCAGCAGCACCACAGGGGGCGGGAACACTGAAGCTTTCTTT

clone size: -
J gene: TRBJ1-3
V gene: TRBV19
D gene: TRBD1
CDR3 protein: CASSSGTESSGNTIYF
CDR3 DNA: TGTGCCAGTAGTTCCGGGACAGAGTCCTCTGGAAACACCATATATTTT

clone size: -
J gene: TRBJ2-7
V gene: TRBV9
D gene: -
CDR3 protein: CASSPASRWPSYEQYF
CDR3 DNA: TGTGCCAGCAGCCCGGCGTCGAGGTGGCCCTCCTACGAGCAGTACTTC

clone size: few
J gene: TRBJ2-3
V gene: TRBV29-1
D gene: -
CDR3 protein: CSVARGLTDTQYF
CDR3 DNA: TGCAGCGTTGCCAGGGGTCTCACAGATACGCAGTATTTT

clone size: -
J gene: TRBJ1-2
V gene: TRBV27
D gene: TRBD1
CDR3 protein: CASRDRHGYTF
CDR3 DNA: TGTGCCAGTCGGGACAGGCATGGCTACACCTTC

clone size: -
J gene: TRBJ1-2
V gene: TRBV10-1
D gene: -
CDR3 protein: CASSERRSGGYTF
CDR3 DNA: TGCGCCAGCAGTGAGAGACGATCAGGGGGCTACACCTTC

clone size: few
J gene: TRBJ2-3
V gene: TRBV7-9
D gene: -
CDR3 protein: CASSREQDTQYF
CDR3 DNA: TGTGCCAGCAGCAGAGAGCAAGATACGCAGTATTTT

clone size: few
J gene: TRBJ2-3
V gene: TRBV7-3
D gene: TRBD2
CDR3 protein: CASSSQLTSGGTDTQYF
CDR3 DNA: TGTGCCAGCAGCTCCCAACTGACTAGCGGGGGCACAGATACGCAGTATTTT

clone size: -
J gene: TRBJ2-7
V gene: TRBV19
D gene: -
CDR3 protein: CASSITGPSSYEQYF
CDR3 DNA: TGTGCCAGTAGTATTACCGGGCCCAGCTCCTACGAGCAGTACTTC

clone size: few
J gene: TRBJ2-7
V gene: TRBV30
D gene: -
CDR3 protein: CAWGGRTVSYEQYF
CDR3 DNA: TGTGCCTGGGGCGGACGGACTGTGTCCTACGAGCAGTACTTC

clone size: -
J gene: TRBJ1-1
V gene: TRBV29-1
D gene: -
CDR3 protein: CSVDTGGNTEAFF
CDR3 DNA: TGCAGCGTTGATACAGGCGGGAACACTGAAGCTTTCTTT

clone size: -
J gene: TRBJ1-2
V gene: TRBV30
D gene: -
CDR3 protein: CAWSVRQGSIGYTF
CDR3 DNA: TGTGCCTGGAGTGTGAGGCAGGGGTCTATAGGCTACACCTTC

clone size: few
J gene: TRBJ2-1
V gene: TRBV28
D gene: -
CDR3 protein: CASYVGHEQFF
CDR3 DNA: TGTGCCAGTTACGTGGGGCACGAGCAGTTCTTC

clone size: -
J gene: TRBJ2-5
V gene: TRBV13
D gene: TRBD2
CDR3 protein: CASSPRLAGNRETQYF
CDR3 DNA: TGTGCCAGCAGCCCCCGGCTAGCGGGGAACCGGGAGACCCAGTACTTC

clone size: -
J gene: TRBJ1-1
V gene: TRBV5-4
D gene: -
CDR3 protein: CASQQGRGLVAFF
CDR3 DNA: TGTGCCAGCCAACAGGGCAGGGGACTTGTGGCTTTCTTT

clone size: -
J gene: TRBJ1-5
V gene: TRBV9
D gene: -
CDR3 protein: CASSVGISNQPQHF
CDR3 DNA: TGTGCCAGCAGCGTAGGCATTAGCAATCAGCCCCAGCATTTT

clone size: -
J gene: TRBJ1-5
V gene: TRBV30
D gene: TRBD1
CDR3 protein: CAWGQGFRQPQHF
CDR3 DNA: TGTGCCTGGGGACAGGGATTTCGGCAGCCCCAGCATTTT

clone size: -
J gene: TRBJ2-5
V gene: TRBV10-3
D gene: TRBD2
CDR3 protein: CAISWTSGEETQYF
CDR3 DNA: TGTGCCATCAGCTGGACTAGCGGGGAAGAGACCCAGTACTTC

clone size: -
J gene: TRBJ2-5
V gene: TRBV9
D gene: TRBD1
CDR3 protein: CASSVGTGNYQETQYF
CDR3 DNA: TGTGCCAGCAGCGTAGGGACAGGGAACTACCAAGAGACCCAGTACTTC

clone size: -
J gene: TRBJ2-1
V gene: TRBV18
D gene: TRBD1
CDR3 protein: CASSTQGGQHNEQFF
CDR3 DNA: TGTGCCAGCTCAACGCAAGGGGGCCAACACAATGAGCAGTTCTTC

clone size: few
J gene: TRBJ2-7
V gene: TRBV4-1
D gene: TRBD1
CDR3 protein: CASSQVQLGQGVYEQYF
CDR3 DNA: TGCGCCAGCAGCCAAGTGCAATTGGGGCAGGGGGTATACGAGCAGTACTTC

clone size: few
J gene: TRBJ1-3
V gene: TRBV4-1
D gene: -
CDR3 protein: CASSQEQRSGNTIYF
CDR3 DNA: TGCGCCAGCAGCCAAGAACAGAGATCTGGAAACACCATATATTTT

clone size: many
J gene: TRBJ1-5
V gene: TRBV30
D gene: -
CDR3 protein: CAWSADSNQPQHF
CDR3 DNA: TGTGCCTGGAGTGCGGATAGCAATCAGCCCCAGCATTTT

clone size: -
J gene: TRBJ2-5
V gene: TRBV19
D gene: TRBD1
CDR3 protein: CASSMIQTGGKTQYF
CDR3 DNA: TGTGCCAGTAGTATGATCCAGACAGGGGGAAAGACCCAGTACTTC

clone size: few
J gene: TRBJ2-3
V gene: TRBV18
D gene: -
CDR3 protein: CASSPQNSENTQYF
CDR3 DNA: TGTGCCAGCTCACCTCAAAATAGTGAGAATACGCAGTATTTT

clone size: few
J gene: TRBJ2-3
V gene: TRBV10-2
D gene: TRBD2
CDR3 protein: CASLQAGGPTDTQYF
CDR3 DNA: TGCGCCAGTCTCCAAGCGGGGGGGCCGACAGATACGCAGTATTTT

clone size: few
J gene: TRBJ2-3
V gene: TRBV5-4
D gene: -
CDR3 protein: CASSFGQLTDTQYF
CDR3 DNA: TGTGCCAGCAGCTTCGGACAGCTCACAGATACGCAGTATTTT

clone size: -
J gene: TRBJ2-2
V gene: TRBV5-1
D gene: TRBD2
CDR3 protein: CASSLASGGETGELFF
CDR3 DNA: TGCGCCAGCAGCTTGGCTAGCGGGGGCGAGACCGGGGAGCTGTTTTTT

clone size: -
J gene: TRBJ1-1
V gene: TRBV7-2
D gene: -
CDR3 protein: CASTQWLTVEAFF
CDR3 DNA: TGTGCCAGCACCCAATGGCTGACAGTTGAAGCTTTCTTT

clone size: -
J gene: TRBJ2-1
V gene: TRBV6-5
D gene: -
CDR3 protein: CASSLRGSVTEQFF
CDR3 DNA: TGTGCCAGCAGCCTGAGGGGTTCCGTGACAGAGCAGTTCTTC

clone size: -
J gene: TRBJ1-4
V gene: TRBV4-1
D gene: -
CDR3 protein: CASSYRTMGRPATNEKLFF
CDR3 DNA: TGCGCCAGCAGCTATCGAACTATGGGGAGGCCTGCAACTAATGAAAAACTGTTTTTT

clone size: -
J gene: TRBJ1-1
V gene: TRBV9
D gene: -
CDR3 protein: CASSVAWMNTEAFF
CDR3 DNA: TGTGCCAGCAGCGTAGCTTGGATGAACACTGAAGCTTTCTTT

clone size: -
J gene: TRBJ1-4
V gene: TRBV9
D gene: -
CDR3 protein: CASSVGGQLNEKLFF
CDR3 DNA: TGTGCCAGCAGCGTAGGTGGGCAGCTGAATGAAAAACTGTTTTTT

clone size: few
J gene: TRBJ2-1
V gene: TRBV18
D gene: TRBD1
CDR3 protein: CASSPLGTGKVNEQFF
CDR3 DNA: TGTGCCAGCTCACCACTTGGGACAGGGAAGGTAAATGAGCAGTTCTTC

clone size: -
J gene: TRBJ1-1
V gene: TRBV30
D gene: -
CDR3 protein: CAWDRRVNTEAFF
CDR3 DNA: TGTGCCTGGGACCGCAGGGTGAACACTGAAGCTTTCTTT

clone size: few
J gene: TRBJ2-2
V gene: TRBV30
D gene: TRBD1
CDR3 protein: CAWSVGGFTGVVTGELFF
CDR3 DNA: TGTGCCTGGAGTGTTGGTGGGTTTACAGGGGTCGTCACCGGGGAGCTGTTTTTT

clone size: -
J gene: TRBJ2-3
V gene: TRBV2
D gene: -
CDR3 protein: CASSEASGGNTDTQYF
CDR3 DNA: TGTGCCAGCAGTGAAGCTAGTGGGGGCAACACAGATACGCAGTATTTT

clone size: few
J gene: TRBJ2-3
V gene: TRBV7-2
D gene: -
CDR3 protein: CASSLVRGTDTQYF
CDR3 DNA: TGTGCCAGCAGCTTAGTGCGGGGTACAGATACGCAGTATTTT

clone size: -
J gene: TRBJ2-1
V gene: TRBV18
D gene: -
CDR3 protein: CASSPSSTRSSYNEQFF
CDR3 DNA: TGTGCCAGCTCACCTTCCTCGACGAGGAGCTCCTACAATGAGCAGTTCTTC

clone size: -
J gene: TRBJ1-1
V gene: TRBV29-1
D gene: TRBD1
CDR3 protein: CSVEGGQGAQSPEAFF
CDR3 DNA: TGCAGCGTTGAGGGAGGACAGGGGGCTCAAAGCCCTGAAGCTTTCTTT

clone size: -
J gene: TRBJ2-5
V gene: TRBV30
D gene: TRBD2
CDR3 protein: CAWAGVKTQYF
CDR3 DNA: TGTGCCTGGGCGGGGGTCAAGACCCAGTACTTC